Only one count was recorded for the clone carrying this TCR beta chain. Its antigen is still unknown. Germline-derived CDR1 and CDR2 are MNHEY and SVGAGI. This CDR3 has 15 amino acids. The V and J ends lost 4 bases and 0 bases respectively, with 10 bases between them. This sample was included in a study of OX40 agonist ivuxolimab in advanced cancers. Data came from immunoSEQ multiplex PCR; TCRdb stores just in-frame clones and leaves some out. The sample includes some 50,000 clones, 75% to 90% of them seen just once. Findings and limits, study-wide: Average numbers of expanded clones were greater in CD8+ T cells than in CD4+.

This chain connects TRBV6-5 to TRBJ1-3; D gene uncertain. Sequenced material: CD4+ or CD8+ T cells sorted from blood, taken in a trial of the OX40 agonist ivuxolimab. This TCR was sampled from an adult with an advanced solid tumor such as melanoma, head and neck, liver or kidney cancer. This CDR3 reads CASSSREYSGNTIYF. The CDR3 DNA sequence: TGTGCCAGCAGTTCAAGAGAGTACTCTGGAAACACCATATATTTT.